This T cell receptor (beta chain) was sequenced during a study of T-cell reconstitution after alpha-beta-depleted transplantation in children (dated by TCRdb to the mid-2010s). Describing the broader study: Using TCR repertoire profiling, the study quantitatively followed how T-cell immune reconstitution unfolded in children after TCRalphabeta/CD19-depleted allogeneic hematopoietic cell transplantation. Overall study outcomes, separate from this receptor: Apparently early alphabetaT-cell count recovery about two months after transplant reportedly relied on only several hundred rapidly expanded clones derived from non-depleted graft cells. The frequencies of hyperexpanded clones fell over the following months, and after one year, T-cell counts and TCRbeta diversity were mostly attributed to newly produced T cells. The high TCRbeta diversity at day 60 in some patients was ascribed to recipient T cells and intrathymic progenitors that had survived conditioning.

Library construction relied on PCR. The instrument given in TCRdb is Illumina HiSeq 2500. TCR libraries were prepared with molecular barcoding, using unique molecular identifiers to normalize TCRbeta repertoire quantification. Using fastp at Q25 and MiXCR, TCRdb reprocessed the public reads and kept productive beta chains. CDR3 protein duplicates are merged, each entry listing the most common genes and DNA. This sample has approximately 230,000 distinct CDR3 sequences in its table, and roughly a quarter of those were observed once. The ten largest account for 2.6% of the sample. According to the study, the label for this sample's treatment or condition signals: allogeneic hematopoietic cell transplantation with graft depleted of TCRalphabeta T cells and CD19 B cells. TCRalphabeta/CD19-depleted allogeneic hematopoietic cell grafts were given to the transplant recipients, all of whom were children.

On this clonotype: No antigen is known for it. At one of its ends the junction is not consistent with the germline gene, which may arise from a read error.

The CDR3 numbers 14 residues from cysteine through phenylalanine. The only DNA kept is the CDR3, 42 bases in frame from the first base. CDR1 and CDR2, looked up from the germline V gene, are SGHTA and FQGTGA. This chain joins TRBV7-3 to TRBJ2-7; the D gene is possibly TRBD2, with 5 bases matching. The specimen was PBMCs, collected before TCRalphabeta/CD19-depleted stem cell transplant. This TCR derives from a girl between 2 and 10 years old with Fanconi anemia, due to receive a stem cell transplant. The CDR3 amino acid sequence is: CASSLGSAGYEQYF. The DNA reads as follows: TGTGCCAGCAGCTTAGGATCCGCGGGTTACGAACAGTACTTC.